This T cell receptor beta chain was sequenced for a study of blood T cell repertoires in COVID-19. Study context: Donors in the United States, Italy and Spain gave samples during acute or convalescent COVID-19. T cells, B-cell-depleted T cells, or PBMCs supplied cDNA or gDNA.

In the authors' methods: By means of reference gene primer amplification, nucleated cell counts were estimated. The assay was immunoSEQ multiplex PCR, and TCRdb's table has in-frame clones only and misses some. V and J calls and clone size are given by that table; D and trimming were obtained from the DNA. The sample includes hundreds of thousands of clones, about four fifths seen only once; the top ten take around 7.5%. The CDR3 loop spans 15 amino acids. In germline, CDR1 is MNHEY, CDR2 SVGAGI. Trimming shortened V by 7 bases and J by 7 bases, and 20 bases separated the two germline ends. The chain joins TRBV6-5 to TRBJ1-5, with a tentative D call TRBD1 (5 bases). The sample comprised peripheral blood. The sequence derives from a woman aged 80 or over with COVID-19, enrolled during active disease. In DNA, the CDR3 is TGTGCCAGCATCCCGATGATAGGGGCCGGACAGCCCCAGCATTTT. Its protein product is CASIPMIGAGQPQHF.